This section outlines one T cell receptor beta chain sequence together with its context. Its cognate antigen is unknown. The data derive from a study of T-cell memory formation after mild COVID-19. Notes on the study in general: The study found contracting CD4+ clones mainly in CM and EM and contracting CD8+ clones in EMRA. CD4/CD8 balance held among clones contracting day 15 to 85, and later expanders leaned CD4+.

TCRdb processed the 5' RACE reads anew with MiXCR; each CDR3 protein has one entry. Of about 320,000 distinct CDR3 sequences listed, roughly an eighth are singletons. CDR3 size: 14 residues. CDR1 is SGHTA and CDR2 is FQGNSA in the germline V gene. Between the trimmed V and J ends, which lost 5 bases and 8 bases, there was a span of 15 bases. The sequencing sample was made of PBMCs or a T cell subset sorted from them (not recorded which). The chain is built from TRBV7-2 and TRBJ1-4; maybe TRBD1 (6 bases). The origin of this receptor is a man between 18 and 29 years old who had mild COVID-19 (a few samples of this study predate the infection). Cell type and time point are not known. CDR3 sequence reads: CASSPDMGAEKLFF. CDR3 nucleotides: TGTGCCAGCAGCCCAGACATGGGGGCCGAAAAACTGTTTTTT.